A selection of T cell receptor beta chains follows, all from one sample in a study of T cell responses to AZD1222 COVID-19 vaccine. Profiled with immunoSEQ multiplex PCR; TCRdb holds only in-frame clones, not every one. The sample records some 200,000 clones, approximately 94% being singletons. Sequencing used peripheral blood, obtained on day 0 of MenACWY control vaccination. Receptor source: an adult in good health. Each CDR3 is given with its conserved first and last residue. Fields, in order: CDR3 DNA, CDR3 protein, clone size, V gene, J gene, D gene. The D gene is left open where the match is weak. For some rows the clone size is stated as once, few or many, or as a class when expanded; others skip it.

TGTGCCAGCGCGAGGACGGTCAATCAGCCCCAGCATTTT	CASARTVNQPQHF	NA	TRBV6-5	TRBJ1-5	NA
TGTGCCAGCAGTTTAAATCCGAGGGGGTCCCGGCCTATGGAAACTAATGAAAAACTGTTTTTT	CASSLNPRGSRPMETNEKLFF	NA	TRBV27	TRBJ1-4	NA
TGTGCCAGCAGCTCGGTCCGGGCGGGAGGGTCCCGTGGCTACACCTTC	CASSSVRAGGSRGYTF	NA	TRBV7-9	TRBJ1-2	NA
TGCAGTGCTAGAGGAGGTTACGGCTACACCTTC	CSARGGYGYTF	NA	TRBV20-1	TRBJ1-2	NA
TGTGCCAGCAGTTTATTCAGAACAGGGGGCCTTAGCAATCAGCCCCAGCATTTT	CASSLFRTGGLSNQPQHF	NA	TRBV28	TRBJ1-5	TRBD1
TGTGCCAGCTCGACAGGGGAAGGGACTGAAGCTTTCTTT	CASSTGEGTEAFF	NA	TRBV18	TRBJ1-1	TRBD1
TGCGCCAGCAGTCAGGAGGAGCAGTTCTTC	CASSQEEQFF	NA	TRBV23-1	TRBJ2-1	NA
TGTGCCAGCACCCTGCTGGCAGCTGGAAACACCATATATTTT	CASTLLAAGNTIYF	NA	TRBV28	TRBJ1-3	NA
TGTGCCAGCAGTTACTCGTTGCATCGCCCTGAAGCTTTCTTT	CASSYSLHRPEAFF	NA	TRBV6-5	TRBJ1-1	NA
TGTGCCAGCAGTTCCCCGGTTGCAACTAATGAAAAACTGTTTTTT	CASSSPVATNEKLFF	NA	TRBV28	TRBJ1-4	NA
TGTGCCAGCAGTTTTCTGGGGCGTAGCCGGAATTCACCCCTCCACTTT	CASSFLGRSRNSPLHF	NA	TRBV28	TRBJ1-6	NA
TGTGCCAGCTCACCGGACGGTAACTATGGCTACACCTTC	CASSPDGNYGYTF	NA	TRBV18	TRBJ1-2	NA
TGCGCCAGCAGTGAGGGGACTAGCGGGGGGGCAGGGAATGAGCAGTTCTTC	CASSEGTSGGAGNEQFF	NA	TRBV10-2	TRBJ2-1	TRBD2
TGTGCCACCAGCAGTGGGGGTATCGGTGCCACCGGGGAGCTGTTTTTT	CATSSGGIGATGELFF	once	TRBV15	TRBJ2-2	NA
TGCGCCAGCAGTCTACCGGGCGGGATCTACGAGCAGTACTTC	CASSLPGGIYEQYF	NA	TRBV23-1	TRBJ2-7	NA
TGTGCCACACAGGGGGCTTTGGGCAATCAGCCCCAGCATTTT	CATQGALGNQPQHF	NA	TRBV2	TRBJ1-5	TRBD1
TGTGCCAGCTCACCACCAAATCCGGGACCGCTAAGCAATCAGCCCCAGCATTTT	CASSPPNPGPLSNQPQHF	NA	TRBV18	TRBJ1-5	NA
TGTGCCAGCAGCCCCTATGGACAGGGAGAAGAAAAACTGTTTTTT	CASSPYGQGEEKLFF	NA	TRBV3-1/TRBV3-2	TRBJ1-4	TRBD1
TGTGCCAGCAGTCAGGACAGGGTACAAGAGACCCAGTACTTC	CASSQDRVQETQYF	NA	TRBV6-5	TRBJ2-5	TRBD1
TGTGCCAGCAGCCTGGGGACAGGGGGCGACAGCAATCAGCCCCAGCATTTT	CASSLGTGGDSNQPQHF	NA	TRBV5-8	TRBJ1-5	TRBD1
TGTGCCAGCAGTCCCGTGAGGGATGGAAACACCATATATTTT	CASSPVRDGNTIYF	NA	TRBV3-1/TRBV3-2	TRBJ1-3	NA
TGTGCCAGCTCACCCGCTGGCGGTCCGAACACTGAAGCTTTCTTT	CASSPAGGPNTEAFF	NA	TRBV18	TRBJ1-1	NA
TGTGCCAGCAGCTTGGCCTACGGGGACAGCTCTGCAACTAATGAAAAACTGTTTTTT	CASSLAYGDSSATNEKLFF	NA	TRBV5-6	TRBJ1-4	TRBD1
TGTGCCACCAGTGATTTGCCCCGGATTAGACTAGCGGGGGGCACAGATACGCAGTATTTT	CATSDLPRIRLAGGTDTQYF	NA	TRBV24-1	TRBJ2-3	TRBD2
TGTGCCAGCGGGGAAGGAGCGGGGGGTCAGTTCTTC	CASGEGAGGQFF	NA	TRBV25-1	TRBJ2-1	TRBD2
TGTGCCTGGGGTAAAACAGGGGCGACTAATGAAAAACTGTTTTTT	CAWGKTGATNEKLFF	once	TRBV30	TRBJ1-4	TRBD1
TGTGCCAGCAGTTTGTGGGGCCCCCCTTTCTTT	CASSLWGPPFF	NA	TRBV28	TRBJ1-1	NA
TGCAGTGCTTGGGCCAACTATGGCTACACCTTC	CSAWANYGYTF	NA	TRBV20-1	TRBJ1-2	NA
TGTGCCAGCAGGACAGTTGAAGGGACAGCGGATAATAAAAAACTGTTTTTT	CASRTVEGTADNKKLFF	NA	TRBV2	TRBJ1-4	TRBD1
TGCGCCAGCAGCAACGCATGGGACGGAGAAGCTTTCTTT	CASSNAWDGEAFF	NA	TRBV10-1	TRBJ1-1	NA
TGTGCCTGGAGGAGAACCCCCATACGGACAGCCCCTGAAGCTTTCTTT	CAWRRTPIRTAPEAFF	NA	TRBV30	TRBJ1-1	NA
TGTGCCAGTACAGGGGTTACCGGGGAGCTGTTTTTT	CASTGVTGELFF	once	TRBV19	TRBJ2-2	NA
TGCGCCAGCAGCCCTACAACGGACCTTTTGAGAGGCGAAAAACTGTTTTTT	CASSPTTDLLRGEKLFF	NA	TRBV4-1	TRBJ1-4	NA
TGTGCCAGCAGTAGTCACAGGGGGTATGGCTACACCTTC	CASSSHRGYGYTF	once	TRBV6-6	TRBJ1-2	TRBD1
TGTGCCAGCAGAGACCGACAGGAGATGAACACTGAAGCTTTCTTT	CASRDRQEMNTEAFF	NA	TRBV6-6	TRBJ1-1	NA
TGTGCCAGCAGCTTAGCGGGCTTAAGCACAGATACGCAGTATTTT	CASSLAGLSTDTQYF	NA	TRBV7-2	TRBJ2-3	NA
TGTGCCAGCAGTGAAGGAGCCTCCAGGGAATCGGATACGCAGTATTTT	CASSEGASRESDTQYF	NA	TRBV6-1	TRBJ2-3	NA
TGTGCCAGCAGCAGAGCGGGGGAAGAGACCCAGTACTTC	CASSRAGEETQYF	NA	TRBV21-1	TRBJ2-5	NA
TGTGCCAGTAGACAGGGACAGGGGGCGAGTGGCTACACCTTC	CASRQGQGASGYTF	NA	TRBV19	TRBJ1-2	TRBD1
TGTGCCAGCAGCCAAGACTGGGTTCAAGCGGGGGCCCCGAACACCGGGGAGCTGTTTTTT	CASSQDWVQAGAPNTGELFF	once	TRBV3-1/TRBV3-2	TRBJ2-2	TRBD2
TGTGCCAGCCGCACAGGGTTGGAGACCCAGTACTTC	CASRTGLETQYF	NA	TRBV7-9	TRBJ2-5	NA
TGTGCCAGCAGCTTTTACAGGGGGGGAGGTGAAAAACTGTTTTTT	CASSFYRGGGEKLFF	few	TRBV3-1/TRBV3-2	TRBJ1-4	TRBD1
TGCGCCAGCAGCCAAGATACCGGGGTCGGAAAGACCCAGTACTTC	CASSQDTGVGKTQYF	NA	TRBV4-1	TRBJ2-5	NA
TGTGCCAGCACCTACGGTGGGGGGGATCGGGAAGAGACCCAGTACTTC	CASTYGGGDREETQYF	NA	TRBV13	TRBJ2-5	TRBD2
TGTGCCAGTAGTTCCTCTTTTGAGACAGGGTCCAACGAGCAGTACTTC	CASSSSFETGSNEQYF	NA	TRBV19	TRBJ2-7	TRBD1
TGTGCCAGCAGCCAGCGGGGGGGGAGGCTTGAAAAACTGTTTTTT	CASSQRGGRLEKLFF	NA	TRBV7-2	TRBJ1-4	NA
TGTGCCAGCAGTTACACCCGCAGTCAGCCCCAGCATTTT	CASSYTRSQPQHF	NA	TRBV6-2/TRBV6-3	TRBJ1-5	NA
TGCGCCAGCAGGGGGGGACTAGCGGGGGCCGCGAGATTAACCGGGGAGCTGTTTTTT	CASRGGLAGAARLTGELFF	few	TRBV10-2	TRBJ2-2	TRBD2